The 17 T cell receptor beta chains in this list originate from one sample, sequenced in a study of CD8 T cells in ankylosing spondylitis. Study findings and constraints: A motif of seven or eight highly homologous TCR beta variants was seen as apparently characteristic of ankylosing spondylitis blood.

A single record per CDR3 protein comes from TCRdb applying MiXCR to the 5' RACE reads. The sample lists some 130,000 distinct CDR3 sequences; about a sixth were seen once. These receptors' antigens are unknown. Sequencing was done on a sample of blood, either unsorted or a sorted T cell fraction (not recorded which). These receptor sequences come from a male donor with ankylosing spondylitis.

This clonotype was picked up a small number of times. The rearrangement joins TRBV5-1 to TRBJ2-1; D is ambiguous. This CDR3 spans 16 amino acids. CDR1 and CDR2 (germline): SGHRS, YFSETQ. Deletions cut 3 bases from V and 0 bases from J, with 13 bases between. CDR3 nucleotide sequence: TGCGCCAGCAGCTCATCGTTCCCGAGCTCCTACAATGAGCAGTTCTTC. It specifies CASSSSFPSSYNEQFF. Full variable domain (remainder filled in from reference TRBV5-1 and TRBJ2-1): KAGVTQTPRYLIKTRGQQVTLSCSPISGHRSVSWYQQTPGQGLQFLFEYFSETQRNKGNFPGRFSGRQFSNSRSEMNVSTLELGDSALYLCASSSSFPSSYNEQFFGPGTRLTVL.

This clonotype was counted many times. V usage is TRBV27 and J usage is TRBJ1-1, with a tentative D call TRBD1 (6 bases). This CDR3 spans 14 amino acids. Germline values: CDR1 MNHEY, CDR2 SMNVEV (reference sequence). Trimming stripped 5 bases from V and 0 bases from J, with 10 bases between. The CDR3 bases are TGTGCCAGCAGTCCGGGGACATTGAACACTGAAGCTTTCTTT. Its protein product is CASSPGTLNTEAFF.

This clonotype was seen more than once but under ten times. CDR3 coding DNA: TGTGCCAGCAGTTTCACAGGTTACGAGCAGTACTTC. It is translated as CASSFTGYEQYF. The chain is built from TRBV12-3 or TRBV12-4 and TRBJ2-7, with D maybe TRBD1 (5 bases). The CDR3 extends over 12 amino acids. V was trimmed by 3 bases and J by 4 bases, leaving 7 bases between them.

This clonotype was seen a few times. V gene TRBV27 combines with J gene TRBJ2-1; the match to TRBD2 covers 14 bases. This CDR3 is 17 amino acids long. The germline CDR1 and CDR2 sequences are MNHEY and SMNVEV (reference sequence). V was pared by 6 bases and J by 7 bases, with 11 bases of the junction left unmatched. The CDR3 DNA reads as TGTGCCAGCAGCCCCGGGACTAGCGGGAGCCGCGGGAATGAGCAGTTCTTC. It specifies CASSPGTSGSRGNEQFF.

The gene calls are TRBV9 and TRBJ1-3; D call uncertain. This CDR3 region has 16 residues. Germline lookup yields CDR1 SGDLS and CDR2 YYNGEE. Trimming removed 3 bases at V and 2 bases at J, with 15 bases between. CDR3 loop: CASSALPFGAGNTIYF. The CDR3 coding sequence is TGTGCCAGCAGCGCACTCCCATTTGGTGCTGGAAACACCATATATTTT.

V usage is TRBV27 and J usage is TRBJ2-7; 9 bases are a match to TRBD2. J lost 5 bases, V lost 8 bases, and 7 bases had no gene match. CDR1 and CDR2 from the germline V gene are MNHEY and SMNVEV (reference sequence). This CDR3 spans 13 amino acids. The CDR3 DNA reads as TGTGCCAGCGCCGGGACTAGCTTGCACGAGCAGTACTTC. Its protein product is CASAGTSLHEQYF.

V usage is TRBV15 and J usage is TRBJ2-3, with D hard to call. The V and J ends lost 9 bases and 2 bases respectively, with 9 bases between them. Germline V CDR1 and CDR2: LNHNV, YYDKDF (reference sequence). The CDR3 contains 12 residues. CDR3 in amino acids: CATRKATDTQYF. Here the CDR3 DNA reads TGTGCCACAAGGAAGGCCACAGATACGCAGTATTTT. Using reference TRBV15 and TRBJ2-3 for the parts outside the CDR3, the full variable domain is DAMVIQNPRYQVTQFGKPVTLSCSQTLNHNVMYWYQQKSSQAPKLLFHYYDKDFNNEADTPDNFQSRRPNTSFCFLDIRSPGLGDTAMYLCATRKATDTQYFGPGTRLTVL.

This clonotype was seen only a few times. V gene TRBV16 combines with J gene TRBJ2-7; a weak D match, TRBD2 (5 bases). This CDR3 has 14 residues. V was shortened by 4 bases and J by 0 bases, with 10 bases between the two germline ends. Germline assignment: CDR1 KGHSY and CDR2 FQNENV. The CDR3 loop reads CASSPYSGSYEQYF. DNA of the CDR3: TGTGCCAGCAGCCCCTACAGCGGCTCCTACGAGCAGTACTTC.

This chain joins TRBV2 and TRBJ1-5; D is unresolved. V lost 0 bases and J 5 bases, leaving 11 bases between the germline ends. Germline CDR1 SNHLY, CDR2 FYNNEI. The CDR3 sequence is 15 residues long. The CDR3 DNA is TGTGCCAGCAGTGAAGCGCTTACAACCGATCAGCCCCAGCATTTT. Residues: CASSEALTTDQPQHF.

The chain carries TRBV20-1 and TRBJ2-4; D may be TRBD1 (5 bases). The CDR3 totals 14 residues. V gave up 3 bases and J gave up 8 bases, with 17 bases separating them. The germline V gene has CDR1 DFQATT and CDR2 SNEGSKA (reference sequence). DNA for the CDR3: TGCAGTGCTAGGGAACTTGGGGCTTGGGACATTCAGTACTTC. Translating gives CSARELGAWDIQYF.

The sample holds a few counts of this clonotype. V is TRBV29-1 and J is TRBJ1-2; no clear D. The CDR3 spans 11 residues. V was cut by 5 bases and J by 1 base, with 5 bases left in between. Germline CDR1 SQVTM, CDR2 ANQGSEA. The CDR3 loop is CSVWGNYGYTF. For the CDR3, the DNA is TGCAGCGTTTGGGGTAACTATGGCTACACCTTC.

This clonotype was seen a few times. The CDR3 bases are TGTGCCAGCAGGGAGACATTTAGCACAGATACGCAGTATTTT. It encodes CASRETFSTDTQYF. The genes are TRBV2 and TRBJ2-3, with unresolved D. Germline values: CDR1 SNHLY, CDR2 FYNNEI. The CDR3 length is 14 residues. V lost 6 bases to trimming and J lost 0 bases, with 10 bases between them.

The chain is built from TRBV7-6 and TRBJ2-1; 8 nucleotides agree with TRBD2. Germline values: CDR1 SGHVS, CDR2 FNYEAQ. After removal of 4 bases from V and 10 bases from J, the junction contained 12 bases not matched to a gene. This CDR3 region has 15 residues. CDR3 amino acids: CASSSLTSDSSEQFF. DNA for the CDR3: TGTGCCAGCAGCTCCCTGACTAGCGATAGCTCCGAGCAGTTCTTC.

This clonotype showed up just a few times. The DNA is left out, because the CDR3 cannot be placed on it with certainty; the CDR3 is given as TCRdb lists it. The chain uses TRBV11-2 and TRBJ2-2; the D call in the table, TRBD1, was not verified against the DNA. CDR1 and CDR2 from the germline V gene are SGHAT and FQNNGV. With termini counted, the CDR3 has 17 amino acids. CDR3: CASSPLGLSEHRGAVFF.

The genes are TRBV7-9 and TRBJ2-3; TRBD2 is a possible D gene (5 bases). The germline CDR1 and CDR2 sequences are SEHNR and FQNEAQ (reference sequence). V gave up 4 bases and J gave up 4 bases, with 15 bases separating them. The CDR3 covers 15 residues. CDR3 amino acids: CASSSGVGVADTQYF. The CDR3 coding sequence is TGTGCCAGCAGCTCCGGGGTGGGTGTAGCAGATACGCAGTATTTT.

The chain combines TRBV5-1 with TRBJ2-1, with D maybe TRBD2 (6 bases). The germline V and J ends were trimmed by 0 bases and 0 bases, with 10 bases remaining between them. The CDR3 covers 16 residues. Looked up from germline, CDR1 is SGHRS and CDR2 is YFSETQ. The CDR3 protein is CASSLGAGSSYNEQFF. The CDR3, as DNA: TGCGCCAGCAGCTTGGGCGCGGGGAGCTCCTACAATGAGCAGTTCTTC.

This clonotype was seen many times. A read error may produce the germline difference seen at one junction end. The chain is built from TRBV28 and TRBJ2-1; D might be TRBD1 or TRBD2, each matching 5 bases. This CDR3 has 11 amino acids. The V gene's germline CDR1 is MDHEN and CDR2 SYDVKM. CDR3 in DNA: TGTGCCAGCAGCGCGCCGGGACCAGGGCTCTTC. This gives the protein CASSAPGPGLF.